The 10 T cell receptor beta chains given below trace back to one sample, sequenced in a study of T-cell memory formation after mild COVID-19. TCRdb reprocessed the 5' RACE reads via MiXCR and lists one record per CDR3 protein. This table holds 550,000 to 700,000 distinct CDR3 sequences, roughly 17% found once. The sample taken for sequencing was PBMCs or a T cell subset sorted from them (not recorded which). Receptor source: an adult woman who had mild COVID-19 (a few samples of this study predate the infection). Cell type and time point are not known.

This chain links TRBV29-1 with TRBJ2-5; 8 bases line up with TRBD2. The CDR3 runs 15 residues. Trimming removed 0 bases from V and 3 bases from J; junction bases left unmatched: 6. Per the germline V gene, CDR1 is SQVTM and CDR2 is ANQGSEA. The CDR3 here is CSVEDSGGSKETQYF. The CDR3 DNA follows: TGCAGCGTTGAAGACAGCGGGGGCTCGAAAGAGACCCAGTACTTC.

The chain carries TRBV5-1 and TRBJ2-7; perhaps TRBD2 as D (6 bases). The germline V gene encodes CDR1 SGHRS and CDR2 YFSETQ. CDR3 length: 14 residues. The V gene lost 2 bases and the J gene lost 3 bases, with 12 bases spanning the gap. CDR3: CASSLRTGDYEQYF. CDR3 coding DNA: TGCGCCAGCAGCTTACGGACGGGGGACTACGAGCAGTACTTC. The full variable domain, in which reference TRBV5-1 and TRBJ2-7 provide the parts outside the CDR3, is KAGVTQTPRYLIKTRGQQVTLSCSPISGHRSVSWYQQTPGQGLQFLFEYFSETQRNKGNFPGRFSGRQFSNSRSEMNVSTLELGDSALYLCASSLRTGDYEQYFGPGTRLTVT.

This clonotype was detected a few times. V usage is TRBV7-8 and J usage is TRBJ2-7, with D perhaps TRBD2 (7 bases). Trimming took 3 bases from V and 0 from J, leaving 12 bases between them. Germline assignment: CDR1 SGHVS and CDR2 FQNEAQ. The CDR3 extends over 15 amino acids. CDR3 coding DNA: TGTGCCAGCAGCTTGCAGGGAGGGGGCTCCTACGAGCAGTACTTC. It is translated as CASSLQGGGSYEQYF. The full variable domain, in which reference TRBV7-8 and TRBJ2-7 provide the parts outside the CDR3, is GAGVSQSPRYKVAKRGQDVALRCDPISGHVSLFWYQQALGQGPEFLTYFQNEAQLDKSGLPSDRFFAERPEGSVSTLKIQRTQQEDSAVYLCASSLQGGGSYEQYFGPGTRLTVT.

The chain combines TRBV3-1 with TRBJ2-5, with D hard to call. In germline, CDR1 is LGHDT, CDR2 YNNKEL (reference sequence). The CDR3 runs to 13 residues. Trimming left V 0 bases short and J 3 bases short, with 5 bases between. The CDR3 DNA sequence: TGTGCCAGCAGCCAAGAATGGGAAGAGACCCAGTACTTC. It translates to CASSQEWEETQYF.

The chain uses TRBV27 and TRBJ2-2, with D uncertain. The V gene's germline CDR1 is MNHEY and CDR2 SMNVEV (reference sequence). V was pared by 5 bases and J by 2 bases, with 6 bases between. The CDR3 sequence is 13 residues long. The CDR3 here is CASSVINTGELFF. The CDR3 nucleotides are TGTGCCAGCAGTGTCATTAACACCGGGGAGCTGTTTTTT.

A few counts support this clonotype. The junction does not match germline at one end; this may be a read error. This chain joins TRBV7-7 and TRBJ2-5; 7 bases are shared with TRBD1. Germline V gives CDR1 SSHAT, CDR2 FNYEAQ (reference sequence). The CDR3 has 15 residues. CDR3 DNA: TGTGCTAGCAGCGTACGGACAGGAGATCAAGAGACCCAGTACTTC. Protein sequence: CASSVRTGDQETQYF.

The rearrangement joins TRBV29-1 to TRBJ1-1, with 8 bases aligning to TRBD1. Germline V gene sequence: CDR1 SQVTM, CDR2 ANQGSEA. This CDR3 has 12 amino acids. Trimming at V came to 7 bases and at J to 4 bases, leaving 5 bases not matched to a gene. The DNA for the CDR3 is TGCAGCGCACGACAGGGGATCACTGAAGCTTTCTTT. It specifies CSARQGITEAFF.

This clonotype was counted a few times. This chain uses TRBV15 with TRBJ2-7; D ambiguous. Germline V lookup: CDR1 LNHNV, CDR2 YYDKDF (reference sequence). V lost 3 bases, J lost 7 bases, and 7 bases lay in between. This CDR3 is built from 11 residues. The CDR3 sequence is CATSSTREQYF. As DNA, the CDR3 is TGTGCCACCAGCAGTACGAGGGAGCAGTACTTC.

This CDR3 reads CASHDPPSGGARETQYF. Here the CDR3 DNA reads TGTGCCAGCCATGACCCACCTAGCGGGGGGGCTCGAGAGACCCAGTACTTC. The V and J genes are TRBV6-5 and TRBJ2-5, with 12 bases that match TRBD2. The CDR3 runs 17 residues. Germline trimming cut 8 bases from V and 4 bases from J; bases unmatched to any gene: 14. Germline assignment: CDR1 MNHEY and CDR2 SVGAGI.

J is TRBJ1-5 and V is TRBV2; the match to TRBD1 covers 10 bases. The ends lost 6 bases at V and 11 bases at J; junction bases unmatched: 10. Germline V lookup: CDR1 SNHLY, CDR2 FYNNEI. There are 14 residues in the CDR3. In DNA, the CDR3 is TGTGCCAGCAGGGGTGGGACAGGGGCGTGGACCCAGCATTTT. This encodes CASRGGTGAWTQHF.